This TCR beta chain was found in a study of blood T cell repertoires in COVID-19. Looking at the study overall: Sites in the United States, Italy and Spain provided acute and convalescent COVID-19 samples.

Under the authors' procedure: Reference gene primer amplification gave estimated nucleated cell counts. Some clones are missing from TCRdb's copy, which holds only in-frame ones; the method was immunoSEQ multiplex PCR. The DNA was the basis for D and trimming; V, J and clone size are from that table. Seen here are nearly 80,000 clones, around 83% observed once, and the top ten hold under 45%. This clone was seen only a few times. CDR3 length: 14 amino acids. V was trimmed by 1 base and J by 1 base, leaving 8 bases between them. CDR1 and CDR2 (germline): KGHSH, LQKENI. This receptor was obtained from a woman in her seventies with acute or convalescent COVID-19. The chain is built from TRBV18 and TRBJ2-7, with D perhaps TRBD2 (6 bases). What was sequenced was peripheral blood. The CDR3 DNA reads TGTGCCAGCTCACCACAGGAGGGGTCCTACGAGCAGTACTTC. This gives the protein CASSPQEGSYEQYF.